This entry is about one TCR beta chain. This clone was observed a handful of times. Its antigen is not yet known. One base away there is no much larger clone; base qualities are not given. The same CDR3 can be traced to other DNA sequences in this sample. TCRbeta CDR3 regions were amplified from genomic DNA using the immunoSEQ Assay, a bias-controlled multiplex PCR. Processing in the source paper ran as follows. The number of nucleated cells in each sample was estimated from the amplification of reference gene primers within the assay. Sequence reads were collapsed and filtered to measure the absolute abundance of every unique TCRbeta CDR3 rearrangement. Productive Simpson clonality was computed per sample as the square root of Simpson's diversity index over productive rearrangements. In its TCRdb copy, this immuneACCESS table keeps in-frame sequences only and misses some clones. Where compared with another copy, unresolved V genes explain less than half of these, and the others have no known cause. V, J and clone size are taken as reported in that table, and D and trimming were inferred from the DNA itself. In this sample the table shows 200,000 to 250,000 clones, roughly 87% of which occur a single time. Together, the top ten hold more than 5% of the sample.

This sample is drawn from a study of blood T cell repertoires in COVID-19 (dated by TCRdb to between 2020 and 2021). Study-wide context: The collaborator samples originated in the United States, Italy and Spain and spanned the acute and convalescent phases of COVID-19. The dataset comprised deeply sampled blood TCRbeta repertoires from subjects exposed to, actively infected with, or recovered from COVID-19. The material from the prospective study consisted of cDNA or gDNA derived from T cells, B-cell-depleted T cells, or PBMCs. The repertoires were released in a freely available public database intended as a resource for research on the immune response to SARS-CoV-2. HLA class I and class II types, where available, came from metadata supplied by the sample provider rather than from assay-based typing. The samples were drawn from the first 160 participants of the ongoing ImmuneRACE study and from over 950 subjects provided by 6 global collaborators. Nearly every sample came with metadata listing a de-identified subject ID, COVID-19 status, age in years and sex.

In the prospective study, participants were roughly 18 to 100 years old, resided in approximately 25 geographic areas of the United States, and were enrolled through a virtual design. Cohort assignment in the prospective study relied on participant-reported clinical history from a screening survey and a study questionnaire. Each participant in the prospective study had whole blood, serum and a nasopharyngeal or oropharyngeal swab collected by mobile phlebotomists. Participants in the prospective study had the option to provide additional blood draws and questionnaires over a roughly two-month period. Blood samples from the prospective study were shipped frozen or at room temperature prior to DNA extraction. Per the germline V gene, LGHNA is the CDR1 and YSLEER is the CDR2. V ends up 1 base short and J 7 bases short, with an unmatched junction base count of 7. The CDR3 has 15 amino acids, counting the end cysteine and phenylalanine. The entry retains the CDR3 DNA only, 45 bases that are in frame from base 1.

Overall study results and their limits: The amount of clinical and demographic metadata varied by source and participant and was provided uncurated.

Sequencing was performed on PBMCs or T cells enriched from blood (not recorded which). The chain was built from TRBV4-3 and TRBJ1-5; 7 central nucleotides agree with TRBD1. This TCR derives from a woman aged 25 to 39 with acute COVID-19. The DNA sequence follows: TGCGCCAGCAGCCAAGGTAGACAGGGTGGACAGCCCCAGCATTTT. This yields the protein CASSQGRQGGQPQHF.